This TCR beta chain is drawn from a study of blood T cells in healthy people across ages. This clonotype was counted ten times or more. Together with a sample-barcoded 5' primer, a J-beta primer mix was included in a second PCR lasting about 6 to 11 cycles. TCRdb re-derived calls from the 5' RACE reads in MiXCR, one entry per CDR3 protein. The sample has more than 900,000 distinct CDR3 sequences; about 28% are singletons. These same records also appear under a second study, on T cells of mothers and their children.

This clonotype was obtained from a woman between 40 and 50 years old in good health. Sequencing was performed on blood.

The CDR3, as DNA: TGTGCCAGCAGCCCGGACAGAAGGAACTATGGCTACACCTTC. This sequence encodes CASSPDRRNYGYTF. The chain is built from TRBV27 and TRBJ1-2; possibly TRBD1 for D (6 bases). V gave up 6 bases and J gave up 2 bases, with 13 bases separating them. This CDR3 contains 14 residues. CDR1 and CDR2 (germline): MNHEY, SMNVEV (reference sequence).